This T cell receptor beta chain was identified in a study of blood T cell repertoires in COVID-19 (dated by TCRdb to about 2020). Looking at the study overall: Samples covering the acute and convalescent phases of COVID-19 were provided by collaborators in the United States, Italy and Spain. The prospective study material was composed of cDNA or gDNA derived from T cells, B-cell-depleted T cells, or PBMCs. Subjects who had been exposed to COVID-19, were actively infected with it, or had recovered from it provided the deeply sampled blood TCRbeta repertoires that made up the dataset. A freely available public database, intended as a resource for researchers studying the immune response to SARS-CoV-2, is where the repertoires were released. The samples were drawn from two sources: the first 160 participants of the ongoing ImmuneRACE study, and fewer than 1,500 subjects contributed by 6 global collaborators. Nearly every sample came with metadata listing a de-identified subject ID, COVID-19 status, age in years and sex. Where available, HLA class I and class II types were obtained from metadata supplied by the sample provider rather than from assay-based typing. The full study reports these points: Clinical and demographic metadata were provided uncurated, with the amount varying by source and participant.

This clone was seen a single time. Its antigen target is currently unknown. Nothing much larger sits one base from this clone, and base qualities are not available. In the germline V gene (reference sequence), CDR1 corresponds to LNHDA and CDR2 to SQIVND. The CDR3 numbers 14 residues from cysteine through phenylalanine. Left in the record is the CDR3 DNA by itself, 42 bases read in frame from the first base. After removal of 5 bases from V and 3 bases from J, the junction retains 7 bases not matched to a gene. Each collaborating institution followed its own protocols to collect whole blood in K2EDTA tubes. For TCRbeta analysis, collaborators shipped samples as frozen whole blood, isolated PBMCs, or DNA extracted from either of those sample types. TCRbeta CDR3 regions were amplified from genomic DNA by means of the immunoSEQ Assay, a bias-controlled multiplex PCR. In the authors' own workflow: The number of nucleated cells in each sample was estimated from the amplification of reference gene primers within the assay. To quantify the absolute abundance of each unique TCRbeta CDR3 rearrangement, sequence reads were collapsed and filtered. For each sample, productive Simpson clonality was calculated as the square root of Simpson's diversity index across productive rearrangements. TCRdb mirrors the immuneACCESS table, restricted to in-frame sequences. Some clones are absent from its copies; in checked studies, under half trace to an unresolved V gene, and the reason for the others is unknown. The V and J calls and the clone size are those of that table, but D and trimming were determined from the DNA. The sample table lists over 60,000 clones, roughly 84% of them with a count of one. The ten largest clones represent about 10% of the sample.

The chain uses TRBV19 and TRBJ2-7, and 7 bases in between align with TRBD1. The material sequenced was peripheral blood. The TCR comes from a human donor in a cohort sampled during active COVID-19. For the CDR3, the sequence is CASSLTGTVYEQYF. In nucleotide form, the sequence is TGTGCCAGTAGTCTCACCGGGACAGTCTACGAGCAGTACTTC.